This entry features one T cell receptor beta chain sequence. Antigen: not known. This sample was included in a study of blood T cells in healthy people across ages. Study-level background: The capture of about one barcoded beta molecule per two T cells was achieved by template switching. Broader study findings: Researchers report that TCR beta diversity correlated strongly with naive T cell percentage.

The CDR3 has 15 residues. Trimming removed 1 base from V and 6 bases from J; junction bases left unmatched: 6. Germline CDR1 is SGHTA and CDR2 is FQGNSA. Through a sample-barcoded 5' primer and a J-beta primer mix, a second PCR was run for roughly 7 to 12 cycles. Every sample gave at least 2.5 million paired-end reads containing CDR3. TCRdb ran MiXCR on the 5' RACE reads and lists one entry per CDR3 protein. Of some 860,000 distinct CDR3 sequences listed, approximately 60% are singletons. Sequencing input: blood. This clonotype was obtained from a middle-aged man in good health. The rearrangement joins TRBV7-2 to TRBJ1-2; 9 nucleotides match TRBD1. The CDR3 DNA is TGTGCCAGCAGCTTAGGGACAGGGGCTAATAATGGCTACACCTTC. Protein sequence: CASSLGTGANNGYTF.